These 21 T cell receptor beta chains were all obtained from the same sample, sequenced in a study of blood T cell repertoires in COVID-19. TCRdb's copy holds only in-frame clones and misses some; the assay was immunoSEQ multiplex PCR. The table has more than 300,000 clones, 85% to 90% seen once. Sequenced material: peripheral blood. The origin of the receptors is a middle-aged woman with COVID-19, enrolled during active disease.

V gene TRBV20-1 combines with J gene TRBJ2-7, with D possibly matching TRBD2 (6 bases). Trimming shortened V by 3 bases and J by 6 bases, and 12 bases separated the two germline ends. This CDR3 spans 12 amino acids. Germline CDR1 and CDR2: DFQATT and SNEGSKA (reference sequence). The CDR3 coding sequence is TGCAGTGCTAGTTCCAGGGAGGTCGAGCAGTACTTC. Its translation: CSASSREVEQYF.

This clone has just one count. The genes are TRBV11-2 and TRBJ2-7; 7 bases line up with TRBD2. Unmatched junction bases numbered 2, after V lost 0 bases and J lost 0 bases. Germline V gene sequence: CDR1 SGHAT, CDR2 FQNNGV. The CDR3 is made up of 15 amino acids. The chain's CDR3 is CASSLEGEGSYEQYF. Written as DNA, the CDR3 is TGTGCCAGCAGCTTAGAAGGGGAGGGCTCCTACGAGCAGTACTTC. Full variable domain (missing parts from reference TRBV11-2 and TRBJ2-7): EAGVAQSPRYKIIEKRQSVAFWCNPISGHATLYWYQQILGQGPKLLIQFQNNGVVDDSQLPKDRFSAERLKGVDSTLKIQPAKLEDSAVYLCASSLEGEGSYEQYFGPGTRLTVT.

J is TRBJ2-1 and V is TRBV10-3; 9 bases fit TRBD2. Germline CDR1 ENHRY, CDR2 SYGVKD. The CDR3 runs to 16 residues. V lost 6 bases to trimming and J lost 5 bases; unmatched junction nucleotides: 11. The CDR3 DNA reads as TGTGCCATCAGACCCGGTGATAGCGGGAGTAACAATGAGCAGTTCTTC. It specifies CAIRPGDSGSNNEQFF.

The chain is built from TRBV7-6 and TRBJ1-2, with D tentatively TRBD1 (5 bases). With 4 bases removed from V and 0 bases from J, the gap between germline ends came to 15 bases. CDR3 length: 16 residues. Germline loops: CDR1 SGHVS, CDR2 FNYEAQ. The CDR3 loop is CASSSSGKGPNYGYTF. CDR3 DNA sequence: TGTGCCAGCAGCTCATCAGGGAAGGGTCCTAACTATGGCTACACCTTC.

This chain links TRBV30 with TRBJ1-1, with a tentative D call TRBD1 (5 bases). This CDR3 is 12 amino acids long. V shed 8 bases and J shed 5 bases, with 15 bases lying between them. CDR1 and CDR2 (germline): GTSNPN, SVGIG (reference sequence). CDR3 amino acids: CAEGRGGTEAFF. In DNA form, the CDR3 reads TGTGCCGAGGGACGGGGAGGGACTGAAGCTTTCTTT.

The rearrangement uses TRBV6-6 and TRBJ1-1; 10 nucleotides align to TRBD1. This CDR3 has 15 residues. V shed 5 bases and J 2 bases; nucleotides not matched to a gene: 5. Germline-derived CDR1 and CDR2 are MNHNY and SVGAGI (reference sequence). The CDR3 is CASSHGQGGNTEAFF. The CDR3 bases are TGTGCCAGCAGTCACGGACAGGGGGGAAACACTGAAGCTTTCTTT.

The rearrangement uses TRBV4-3 and TRBJ2-3; D might be TRBD1 (5 bases). Looked up from germline, CDR1 is LGHNA and CDR2 is YSLEER. The CDR3 covers 17 residues. Between the trimmed V and J ends, which lost 0 bases and 1 base, there was a span of 14 bases. CDR3: CASSQDRKGRGTDTQYF. CDR3 sequence (DNA): TGCGCCAGCAGCCAAGATCGAAAGGGGCGCGGCACAGATACGCAGTATTTT.

The chain combines TRBV19 with TRBJ1-3; D gene uncertain. Per germline, CDR1 LNHDA and CDR2 SQIVND (reference sequence). This CDR3 has 15 amino acids. V was trimmed by 1 base and J by 3 bases, leaving 10 bases between them. The chain's CDR3 is CASSIAGSLGNTIYF. As DNA, the CDR3 is TGTGCCAGTAGTATAGCAGGCAGCCTTGGAAACACCATATATTTT.

This clone was detected once. This chain joins TRBV7-2 and TRBJ1-3; D is perhaps TRBD1 (5 bases). Trimming removed 1 base at V and 5 bases at J, with 15 bases between. Germline CDR1 is SGHTA and CDR2 is FQGNSA. This CDR3 spans 16 amino acids. The CDR3 DNA sequence: TGTGCCAGCAGCTTAGGGGGCTATGAACTTCGAAACACCATATATTTT. It specifies CASSLGGYELRNTIYF.

V usage is TRBV6-2 or TRBV6-3 and J usage is TRBJ2-5; D is unresolved. Germline CDR1 and CDR2: MNHEY and SVGEGT. The CDR3 consists of 12 residues. V was clipped by 5 bases and J by 2 bases, with 6 bases between them. For the CDR3, the DNA is TGTGCCAGCAGTATTACACAAGAGACCCAGTACTTC. It codes for CASSITQETQYF.

The chain employs TRBV30 and TRBJ2-7; 9 bases are a match to TRBD1. V gave up 5 bases and J gave up 2 bases; unmatched junction bases: 1. CDR1 GTSNPN and CDR2 SVGIG come from the germline V gene (reference sequence). The CDR3 extends over 12 amino acids. The CDR3 here is CAWGTGPYEQYF. The CDR3 DNA sequence: TGTGCCTGGGGGACAGGGCCCTACGAGCAGTACTTC.

The genes are TRBV27 and TRBJ2-1; a weak D match, TRBD1 (5 bases). The V gene lost 6 bases and the J gene lost 5 bases, with 20 bases spanning the gap. Germline CDR1 and CDR2: MNHEY and SMNVEV (reference sequence). The CDR3 is 16 residues long. Here the CDR3 DNA reads TGTGCCAGCAGCCCAAGGCAGGGTAACCTCGACAATGAGCAGTTCTTC. Translating gives CASSPRQGNLDNEQFF.

The chain combines TRBV4-3 with TRBJ2-2; a possible D gene is TRBD2 (6 bases). Germline loops: CDR1 LGHNA, CDR2 YSLEER. Trimming took off 4 bases at V and 6 bases at J, with 18 bases between the two ends. This CDR3 has 16 amino acids. The CDR3 DNA sequence: TGCGCCAGCAGCCCAGACCGACTTGGAGGGGCCGGGGAGCTGTTTTTT. Amino acid sequence: CASSPDRLGGAGELFF.

The chain carries TRBV10-3 and TRBJ1-5, with 8 bases fitting TRBD1. The V gene end was trimmed by 4 bases and the J gene end by 0 bases; junction bases not matched to a gene: 11. Germline V gene data show CDR1 as ENHRY and CDR2 as SYGVKD. There are 18 residues in the CDR3. The CDR3 sequence: CAISASAGGHYSNQPQHF. For the CDR3, the DNA is TGTGCCATCAGTGCGTCGGCAGGGGGCCACTATAGCAATCAGCCCCAGCATTTT.

V gene TRBV28 combines with J gene TRBJ1-2; D uncertain. The CDR3 is made up of 15 amino acids. Trimming took 5 bases from V and 3 from J, leaving 16 bases between them. CDR1 is MDHEN and CDR2 is SYDVKM in the germline V gene. In nucleotides, the CDR3 is TGTGCCAGCAGTGACTGGGCCGTGAGGGACTATGGCTACACCTTC. This translates into CASSDWAVRDYGYTF.

The chain uses TRBV27 and TRBJ1-1; 9 bases are a match to TRBD1. J gave up 4 bases and V 6 bases, and 6 bases lay outside the gene matches. CDR3 length: 14 amino acids. Germline CDR1 MNHEY, CDR2 SMNVEV (reference sequence). CDR3 sequence reads: CASRRQGVGTEAFF. CDR3 nucleotide sequence: TGTGCCAGCAGACGACAGGGGGTCGGCACTGAAGCTTTCTTT.

The chain employs TRBV29-1 and TRBJ2-7; D is possibly TRBD1 (6 bases). Germline CDR1 and CDR2: SQVTM and ANQGSEA. The CDR3 length is 13 residues. V was trimmed by 7 bases and J by 1 base, leaving 14 bases between them. The CDR3 DNA is TGCAGCGCAGAGGACAGTCTGTCCTACGAGCAGTACTTC. The encoded protein is CSAEDSLSYEQYF.

This chain links TRBV5-1 with TRBJ2-5; 9 positions match TRBD2. V shed 0 bases and J 5 bases; nucleotides not matched to a gene: 5. Germline assignment: CDR1 SGHRS and CDR2 YFSETQ. This CDR3 has 15 residues. The CDR3 bases are TGCGCCAGCAGCTTGGGCGGGAGGGCCGGGGAGACCCAGTACTTC. It yields the protein CASSLGGRAGETQYF.

The J gene is TRBJ1-4, the V gene TRBV9; no clear D gene. Trimming took off 0 bases at V and 4 bases at J, with 16 bases between the two ends. There are 17 residues in the CDR3. CDR1 SGDLS and CDR2 YYNGEE come from the germline V gene. CDR3 residues: CASSVGPGRSFNEKLFF. Written as DNA, the CDR3 is TGTGCCAGCAGCGTAGGTCCCGGGAGGAGCTTTAATGAAAAACTGTTTTTT.

This clone was counted a few times. The CDR3 loop is CASSSGTRSSYNSPLHF. The CDR3 region has the DNA TGTGCCAGCAGTTCCGGGACAAGGAGCTCCTATAATTCACCCCTCCACTTT. The J gene is TRBJ1-6, the V gene TRBV25-1; D is possibly TRBD1 (6 bases). The germline V and J ends were trimmed by 5 bases and 0 bases, with 14 bases remaining between them. Germline CDR1 is MGHDK and CDR2 is SYGVNS. The CDR3 is 17 residues long.

The gene calls are TRBV7-9 and TRBJ1-1; D possibly corresponds to TRBD1 (5 bases). Trimming took off 5 bases at V and 1 base at J, with 20 bases between the two ends. This CDR3 is 17 amino acids long. The V gene's germline CDR1 is SEHNR and CDR2 FQNEAQ (reference sequence). CDR3 protein: CASSPRSKGAANTEAFF. The CDR3 nucleotides are TGTGCCAGCAGCCCACGGTCCAAAGGGGCGGCGAACACTGAAGCTTTCTTT.